Following are 23 T cell receptor beta chains from one sample sequenced in a study of tumour-infiltrating T cells in Burkitt lymphoma. TCRdb's table, derived via immunoSEQ multiplex PCR, lists solely in-frame clones and lacks some. The sample holds some 2,400 clones, 81% seen once. The sequencing input was tumor tissue. The receptors originated from a human donor with diffuse large B-cell lymphoma.

J is TRBJ2-3 and V is TRBV7-6; TRBD2 aligns across 7 bases. The CDR3 is 19 amino acids. Trimming at V came to 2 bases and at J to 3 bases, leaving 17 bases not matched to a gene. CDR1 SGHVS and CDR2 FNYEAQ come from the germline V gene. The CDR3 coding sequence is TGTGCCAGCAGCTTATTAGCGGGTGGGTTCCAGCGGAGAACAGATACGCAGTATTTT. Its translation: CASSLLAGGFQRRTDTQYF.

By sample fraction, this clone is large (0.1 to 1%). At one of its ends the junction is not consistent with the germline gene, which may arise from a read error. Additional DNA sequences in this sample encode the identical CDR3. The chain joins TRBV15 to TRBJ1-4; the D is unclear. The V gene's germline CDR1 is LNHNV and CDR2 YYDKDF (reference sequence). The CDR3 has 10 amino acids. The CDR3 DNA reads as TGTGCCACCAGCAGAGAAAGACTGTTTTTT. Translating it yields CATSRERLFF.

The V call is TRBV27, the J call TRBJ2-1, with 10 bases fitting TRBD2. This CDR3 is 15 amino acids long. J lost 8 bases, V lost 2 bases, and 6 bases had no gene match. Germline V CDR1 and CDR2: MNHEY, SMNVEV (reference sequence). The CDR3 DNA is TGTGCCAGCAGTTTAATAGCGGGGGGTGGGGATGAGCAGTTCTTC. Protein: CASSLIAGGGDEQFF.

The chain is built from TRBV6-5 and TRBJ2-7; possible D gene TRBD1, 5 bases. V lost 5 bases to trimming and J lost 3 bases, with 8 bases between them. The CDR3 covers 12 residues. Germline CDR1 reads MNHEY; CDR2 reads SVGAGI. The CDR3 region has the DNA TGTGCCAGCAGTGACAGCAACTACGAGCAGTACTTC. Residues: CASSDSNYEQYF.

This clone has just a few counts. The chain combines TRBV5-5 with TRBJ2-5; 8 nucleotides agree with TRBD2. The ends lost 3 bases at V and 5 bases at J; junction bases unmatched: 0. This CDR3 is built from 12 residues. CDR1 SGHKS and CDR2 YYEKEE come from the germline V gene (reference sequence). The CDR3 nucleotides are TGTGCCAGCAGCTCTAGCGGGGAGACCCAGTACTTC. The encoded protein is CASSSSGETQYF.

The chain combines TRBV25-1 with TRBJ1-6; D gene uncertain. This CDR3 is built from 14 residues. Germline CDR1 and CDR2: MGHDK and SYGVNS. Trimming shortened V by 3 bases and J by 6 bases, and 9 bases separated the two germline ends. The CDR3 sequence is CASSDRLLNSPLHF. Written as DNA, the CDR3 is TGTGCCAGCAGTGACAGGCTACTTAATTCACCCCTCCACTTT.

The gene calls are TRBV12-2 and TRBJ1-3; no DNA check was done on the table's D call, TRBD1. TRBV12-2 is termed a pseudogene. The CDR3 extends over 15 amino acids. CDR3 coding DNA: TGTGCAAGTCGCTTAGACGGACAGATTGGAAACACCATATATTTT. It codes for CASRLDGQIGNTIYF.

This chain joins TRBV5-5 and TRBJ2-2; the D gene is possibly TRBD1 (6 bases). The CDR3 length is 14 residues. Germline V lookup: CDR1 SGHKS, CDR2 YYEKEE (reference sequence). Deletions cut 5 bases from V and 3 bases from J, with 11 bases between. The CDR3 loop reads CASRRDTYTGELFF. DNA of the CDR3: TGTGCCAGCAGGAGGGACACCTACACCGGGGAGCTGTTTTTT. The complete variable domain, with remaining parts taken from reference TRBV5-5 and TRBJ2-2, reads DAGVTQSPTHLIKTRGQQVTLRCSPISGHKSVSWYQQVLGQGPQFIFQYYEKEERGRGNFPDRFSARQFPNYSSELNVNALLLGDSALYLCASRRDTYTGELFFGEGSRLTVL.

This clone has a handful of counts. The chain uses TRBV4-1 and TRBJ1-2, with 7 bases lining up with TRBD1. V lost 4 bases to trimming and J lost 2 bases; unmatched junction nucleotides: 4. Germline lookup yields CDR1 MGHRA and CDR2 YSYEKL. This CDR3 contains 14 residues. Here the CDR3 DNA reads TGCGCCAGCAGCCTTCCGGACAGGAACTATGGCTACACCTTC. Translation gives CASSLPDRNYGYTF.

This sequence joins TRBV9 and TRBJ1-2; TRBD1 matches 7 bases. The CDR3 loop spans 18 amino acids. V lost 2 bases to trimming and J lost 0 bases; unmatched junction nucleotides: 13. Germline V gene sequence: CDR1 SGDLS, CDR2 YYNGEE. The DNA of the CDR3 is TGTGCCAGCAGCGTCCACCGTGCCGGGACAGCCCCTAACTATGGCTACACCTTC. Amino acid sequence: CASSVHRAGTAPNYGYTF. The whole variable domain, remainder taken from reference TRBV9 and TRBJ1-2, is DSGVTQTPKHLITATGQRVTLRCSPRSGDLSVYWYQQSLDQGLQFLIQYYNGEERAKGNILERFSAQQFPDLHSELNLSSLELGDSALYFCASSVHRAGTAPNYGYTFGSGTRLTVV.

The CDR3 coding sequence is TGTGCCGGAGGACAGGGGCCGGGCACTGAAGCTTTCTTT. It codes for CAGGQGPGTEAFF. V gene TRBV30 combines with J gene TRBJ1-1; the match to TRBD1 covers 9 bases. The ends lost 8 bases at V and 4 bases at J; junction bases unmatched: 8. CDR3 length: 13 residues. Germline V lookup: CDR1 GTSNPN, CDR2 SVGIG (reference sequence). The full variable domain, its missing parts supplied by reference TRBV30 and TRBJ1-1, is SQTIHQWPATLVQPVGSPLSLECTVEGTSNPNLYWYRQAAGRGLQLLFYSVGIGQISSEVPQNLSASRPQDRQFILSSKKLLLSDSGFYLCAGGQGPGTEAFFGQGTRLTVV.

This chain links TRBV11-2 with TRBJ2-3; a weak D match, TRBD2 (5 bases). The germline V gene has CDR1 SGHAT and CDR2 FQNNGV. This CDR3 is 15 amino acids long. The germline V and J ends were trimmed by 2 bases and 1 base, with 10 bases remaining between them. Here the CDR3 reads CASSLRGSGTDTQYF. Written as DNA, the CDR3 is TGTGCCAGCAGCTTACGAGGGAGCGGCACAGATACGCAGTATTTT.

The V call is TRBV11-3, the J call TRBJ2-1; 11 positions match TRBD1. V shed 5 bases and J 2 bases; nucleotides not matched to a gene: 2. CDR1 and CDR2 (germline): SGHNT, YENEEA. The length of the CDR3 is 15 residues. Written as DNA, the CDR3 is TGTGCCAGCAGCCGGACAGGGGGCCCCTACAATGAGCAGTTCTTC. Residues: CASSRTGGPYNEQFF.

Regarding this clone: A read error may produce the germline difference seen at one junction end. The chain has TRBV4-1 and TRBJ1-1, with a possible D match to TRBD1 (6 bases). Germline CDR1 and CDR2: MGHRA and YSYEKL. CDR3 length: 15 amino acids. CDR3 bases: TGCGCCAGCAGCCAGACTGACAGGAGGAACTTGGGGTGTATATTT. Residues: CASSQTDRRNLGCIF.

This clone was seen a handful of times. V and J are TRBV5-1 and TRBJ2-2; maybe TRBD1 (6 bases). Per the germline V gene, CDR1 is SGHRS and CDR2 is YFSETQ. Deletions cut 1 base from V and 5 bases from J, with 9 bases between. The CDR3 spans 14 residues. CDR3 sequence reads: CASSLKGGTGELFF. CDR3 in DNA: TGCGCCAGCAGCTTGAAAGGGGGTACCGGGGAGCTGTTTTTT.

This rearrangement joins TRBV10-3 to TRBJ1-1; 7 nucleotides match TRBD1. The J segment lost 3 bases and the V segment lost 6 bases, leaving 10 bases of the junction unmatched. Germline CDR1 ENHRY, CDR2 SYGVKD. This CDR3 is built from 15 residues. The DNA for the CDR3 is TGTGCCATCAGGATAACCAGGGGGGCGGACACTGAAGCTTTCTTT. Translation: CAIRITRGADTEAFF.

V and J are TRBV11-1 and TRBJ2-3; D unclear. CDR3 length: 15 amino acids. Per the germline V gene, CDR1 is SGHAT and CDR2 is FQDESV (reference sequence). Trimming left V 5 bases short and J 2 bases short, with 14 bases between. CDR3 sequence: CASSPGPGNTDTQYF. The CDR3 DNA reads as TGTGCCAGCAGCCCGGGTCCTGGGAACACAGATACGCAGTATTTT.

V usage is TRBV18 and J usage is TRBJ2-7; D is possibly TRBD1 (6 bases). CDR3 size: 18 residues. V dropped 3 bases and J dropped 7 bases, with 28 bases sitting between them. CDR1 KGHSH and CDR2 LQKENI come from the germline V gene. The CDR3 spells CASSPPTGAGETRGEQYF. In nucleotides, the CDR3 is TGTGCCAGCTCACCCCCGACAGGCGCCGGTGAAACGAGGGGTGAGCAGTACTTC.

The gene calls are TRBV25-1 and TRBJ2-1; D is unclear. Trimming took off 10 bases at V and 8 bases at J, with 15 bases between the two ends. The V gene's germline CDR1 is MGHDK and CDR2 SYGVNS. The CDR3 runs 12 residues. For the CDR3, the DNA is TGTGCCACCGCGGACCTGTCCGATGAGCAGTTCTTC. Protein sequence: CATADLSDEQFF. The whole variable domain, filled in from reference TRBV25-1 and TRBJ2-1, reads EADIYQTPRYLVIGTGKKITLECSQTMGHDKMYWYQQDPGMELHLIHYSYGVNSTEKGDLSSESTVSRIRTEHFPLTLESARPSHTSQYLCATADLSDEQFFGPGTRLTVL.

The genes are TRBV30 and TRBJ1-6; 9 bases fit TRBD1. Germline-derived CDR1 and CDR2 are GTSNPN and SVGIG (reference sequence). This CDR3 has 15 residues. With 0 bases clipped from V and 7 bases from J, the junction kept 4 bases outside the gene matches. The CDR3 nucleotides are TGTGCCTGGAGTGTAAACAGGGGGCCAAATTCACCCCTCCACTTT. Translating it yields CAWSVNRGPNSPLHF. Together with reference TRBV30 and TRBJ1-6, the CDR3 gives the full variable domain: SQTIHQWPATLVQPVGSPLSLECTVEGTSNPNLYWYRQAAGRGLQLLFYSVGIGQISSEVPQNLSASRPQDRQFILSSKKLLLSDSGFYLCAWSVNRGPNSPLHFGNGTRLTVT.

CDR3 in DNA: TGCAGCGTCGCGGGAAAATACGAGCAGTACTTC. The encoded protein is CSVAGKYEQYF. The genes are TRBV29-1 and TRBJ2-7; the D gene is possibly TRBD2 (6 bases). Germline V gene sequence: CDR1 SQVTM, CDR2 ANQGSEA. V shed 6 bases and J shed 4 bases, with 10 bases lying between them. The CDR3 is 11 amino acids.

The rearrangement uses TRBV9 and TRBJ1-2; TRBD1 might be the D (5 bases). This CDR3 has 15 amino acids. V gave up 2 bases and J gave up 0 bases, with 11 bases separating them. CDR1 is SGDLS, CDR2 YYNGEE, per germline. The CDR3 protein is CASSVTGTTNYGYTF. CDR3 bases: TGTGCCAGCAGCGTTACCGGGACCACTAACTATGGCTACACCTTC.

In its sample, this clone was seen a few times. The rearrangement uses TRBV4-3 and TRBJ2-6, with no clear D. CDR3 length equals 16 residues. Germline V lookup: CDR1 LGHNA, CDR2 YSLEER. V lost 1 base, J lost 1 base, and 8 bases lay in between. Here the CDR3 DNA reads TGCGCCAGCAGCCAAGTGGCCGGGTCTGGGGCCAACGTCCTGACTTTC. It encodes CASSQVAGSGANVLTF.